Listed below are T cell receptor beta chains from one sample, sequenced in a study of blood T cells in healthy people across ages. Each CDR3 protein is one row after TCRdb ran MiXCR on the 5' RACE reads. Among about 620,000 distinct CDR3 sequences listed, roughly 21% were seen once. The sample was blood. These receptors came from a man aged 70 or older in good health. CDR3s include the opening cysteine and the closing phenylalanine or tryptophan. Each record gives: clone size, J gene, V gene, D gene, CDR3 protein, CDR3 DNA. D genes are given only for firm matches. A clone size is listed for some rows: how often the clone was seen (once, few, many), or a class if it is expanded.

-,TRBJ2-5,TRBV6-2/TRBV6-3,-,CASSLVAVGPQETQYF,TGTGCCAGCAGCCTAGTGGCCGTGGGACCCCAAGAGACCCAGTACTTC
-,TRBJ2-3,TRBV4-1,TRBD2,CASSQDLSGRATDTQYF,TGCGCCAGCAGCCAAGATTTGAGCGGGAGGGCCACAGATACGCAGTATTTT
few,TRBJ2-5,TRBV3-1,-,CAGSVMVGGETQYF,TGTGCCGGCAGCGTGATGGTTGGGGGAGAGACCCAGTACTTC
-,TRBJ2-7,TRBV20-1,TRBD2,CSASSGRTYEQYF,TGCAGTGCGAGTAGCGGGAGAACCTACGAGCAGTACTTC
-,TRBJ1-1,TRBV12-3/TRBV12-4,-,CASSWGRRGTEAFF,TGTGCCAGCAGCTGGGGGAGGAGGGGGACTGAAGCTTTCTTT
many,TRBJ1-1,TRBV20-1,-,CSARPINGGLTEAFF,TGCAGTGCTAGACCCATTAATGGGGGGCTCACTGAAGCTTTCTTT
few,TRBJ2-5,TRBV4-1,-,CASSRPGRQETQYF,TGCGCCAGCAGCCGACCGGGACGTCAAGAGACCCAGTACTTC
-,TRBJ2-1,TRBV7-9,-,CAISLGSGHNEQFF,TGTGCCATCAGCTTGGGTAGCGGACACAATGAGCAGTTCTTC
few,TRBJ1-2,TRBV28,-,CASSLMAGANYGYTF,TGTGCCAGCAGTTTAATGGCGGGGGCTAACTATGGCTACACCTTC
many,TRBJ2-5,TRBV6-5,-,CASSTRETQYF,TGTGCCAGCAGTACCCGAGAGACCCAGTACTTC
few,TRBJ2-1,TRBV3-1,TRBD2,CASSQVLVAGHNEQFF,TGTGCCAGCAGCCAAGTGTTGGTAGCGGGCCACAATGAGCAGTTCTTC
many,TRBJ2-7,TRBV20-1,TRBD1,CSARDRGYEQYF,TGCAGTGCCAGGGACAGGGGCTACGAGCAGTACTTC
-,TRBJ2-5,TRBV12-5,TRBD2,CASGLVMTSGSGETQYF,TGTGCTAGTGGTTTGGTTATGACTAGCGGGAGTGGAGAGACCCAGTACTTC
-,TRBJ2-7,TRBV18,-,CASSPWLANYEQYF,TGTGCCAGCTCACCTTGGCTAGCGAACTACGAGCAGTACTTC
once,TRBJ2-2,TRBV7-2,TRBD2,CASSLMAGDPTGELFF,TGTGCCAGCAGCTTAATGGCGGGGGACCCCACCGGGGAGCTGTTTTTC
few,TRBJ2-7,TRBV6-2/TRBV6-3,TRBD2,CASSYSIVAAGANYEQYF,TGTGCCAGCAGTTACTCGATCGTTGCAGCGGGAGCAAACTACGAGCAGTACTTC
-,TRBJ2-2,TRBV3-1,TRBD2,CASRQSGTSGSRAGELFF,TGTGCCAGCAGACAATCCGGGACTAGCGGGAGTAGGGCCGGGGAGCTGTTTTTT
-,TRBJ2-5,TRBV12-3/TRBV12-4,TRBD2,CASRLAGSETQYF,TGTGCCAGCAGACTAGCGGGATCAGAGACCCAGTACTTC
-,TRBJ1-4,TRBV7-2,-,CASSPQGSSEKLFF,TGTGCCAGCAGCCCTCAGGGATCTAGCGAAAAACTGTTTTTT
-,TRBJ2-7,TRBV28,-,CASRSGAYEQYF,TGTGCCAGCAGGTCAGGGGCCTACGAGCAGTACTTC
few,TRBJ2-2,TRBV10-3,TRBD1,CATGTGDTGELFF,TGTGCCACAGGGACAGGAGACACCGGGGAGCTGTTTTTT
-,TRBJ1-4,TRBV29-1,-,CSVGINAGGNEKLFF,TGCAGCGTTGGAATCAATGCGGGGGGAAATGAAAAACTGTTTTTT
-,TRBJ2-7,TRBV29-1,TRBD1,CSVDQGDYEQYF,TGCAGCGTTGACCAGGGGGACTACGAGCAGTACTTC
-,TRBJ2-1,TRBV14,TRBD2,CASSQAPLAGVREQFF,TGTGCCAGCAGCCAAGCCCCTCTAGCGGGAGTTCGTGAGCAGTTCTTC
-,TRBJ1-5,TRBV21-1,-,CASTLDSQPQHF,TGTGCCAGCACTTTAGACAGTCAGCCCCAGCATTTT
-,TRBJ1-1,TRBV29-1,TRBD1,CSVEANRGQTFF,TGCAGCGTTGAAGCAAACAGGGGGCAAACTTTCTTT
few,TRBJ2-1,TRBV27,-,CASRLGAGEQFF,TGTGCCAGTCGCTTGGGAGCCGGTGAGCAGTTCTTC
-,TRBJ2-5,TRBV20-1,TRBD2,CSARAEGLPQKYF,TGCAGTGCTAGAGCGGAGGGACTACCCCAGAAGTACTTC
-,TRBJ2-3,TRBV28,-,CASSPMGGAADTQYF,TGTGCCAGCAGCCCCATGGGGGGCGCAGCAGATACGCAGTATTTT
-,TRBJ2-1,TRBV7-6,-,CASSREEAGEQFF,TGTGCCAGCAGCCGTGAAGAGGCTGGTGAGCAGTTCTTC
few,TRBJ2-1,TRBV11-2,-,CASSLDRLASQFF,TGTGCCAGCAGCTTAGATAGGTTAGCGTCCCAGTTCTTC
-,TRBJ2-7,TRBV19,TRBD1,CASTASPGQGPYEQYF,TGTGCCAGTACCGCATCCCCGGGACAGGGACCTTACGAGCAGTACTTC